The rows below give T cell receptor beta chains drawn from one sample of a study of T cell responses to AZD1222 COVID-19 vaccine. This table comes from immunoSEQ multiplex PCR, and its TCRdb copy is limited to in-frame clones, with some not included. This sample carries approximately 260,000 clones, 85% to 95% of them seen once, and the ten largest clones take 0.55%. The sample here was peripheral blood, taken on day 0 of AZD1222 vaccination. The origin of the receptors is an adult in good health. Each CDR3 is given with its conserved first and last residue. Fields, in order: V gene, D gene, clone size, J gene, CDR3 DNA, CDR3 protein. D genes are given only for firm matches. Clone size, where shown, is once, few, many, or a class for clones that have expanded.

V: TRBV3-1/TRBV3-2
D: .
size: once
J: TRBJ2-2
DNA: TGTGCCAGCAGCCAATGGGCGGACACCGGGGAGCTGTTTTTT
CDR3: CASSQWADTGELFF

V: TRBV2
D: .
size: .
J: TRBJ2-1
DNA: TGTGCCAGCAGTGAAGCCACCGGACAAAATTACAATGAGCAGTTCTTC
CDR3: CASSEATGQNYNEQFF

V: TRBV6-1
D: TRBD1
size: .
J: TRBJ1-3
DNA: TGTGCCAGCAGTGAAGGGGGACAGGGGGGCAACACCATATATTTT
CDR3: CASSEGGQGGNTIYF

V: TRBV7-2
D: .
size: .
J: TRBJ2-1
DNA: TGTGCCAGCAGCTTAGCTTTCCAGAACGGAGCCAACAATGAGCAGTTCTTC
CDR3: CASSLAFQNGANNEQFF

V: TRBV12-3/TRBV12-4
D: .
size: once
J: TRBJ2-7
DNA: TGTGCCAGCGGCCCTGGCGGAGACTACGAGCAGTACTTC
CDR3: CASGPGGDYEQYF

V: TRBV28
D: .
size: .
J: TRBJ2-1
DNA: TGTGCCAGCAGTTTACCACAGGTTTACTCCTACAATGAGCAGTTCTTC
CDR3: CASSLPQVYSYNEQFF

V: TRBV7-9
D: .
size: .
J: TRBJ2-1
DNA: TGTGCCAGCAGCTCCCCGCGGGACCTATTCTCCTACAATGAGCAGTTCTTC
CDR3: CASSSPRDLFSYNEQFF

V: TRBV11-2
D: TRBD1
size: .
J: TRBJ2-7
DNA: TGTGCCAGCAGCTTGGGAACCGGGACAGGGAAGAGCGAGCAGTACTTC
CDR3: CASSLGTGTGKSEQYF

V: TRBV7-2
D: .
size: .
J: TRBJ2-1
DNA: TGTGCCAGCAGCTCCTCCCAGGGCCGCAATGAGCAGTTCTTC
CDR3: CASSSSQGRNEQFF

V: TRBV5-1
D: TRBD1
size: few
J: TRBJ2-1
DNA: TGCGCCAGCAGCTTGGGGACAGGGTACAATGAGCAGTTCTTC
CDR3: CASSLGTGYNEQFF

V: TRBV7-8
D: TRBD2
size: .
J: TRBJ2-1
DNA: TGTGCCAGCAGCCCCTCAGAGCGGGGGAATGAGCAGTTCTTC
CDR3: CASSPSERGNEQFF

V: TRBV7-2
D: TRBD2
size: once
J: TRBJ2-2
DNA: TGTGCCAGCAGCCCGGCGGGGGGACACACCGGGGAGCTGTTTTTT
CDR3: CASSPAGGHTGELFF

V: TRBV28
D: .
size: .
J: TRBJ1-3
DNA: TGTGCCAGCAGATACAGGCTGGCTGGAAACACCATATATTTT
CDR3: CASRYRLAGNTIYF

V: TRBV28
D: .
size: .
J: TRBJ1-2
DNA: TGTGCCAGCAGTTTGGGCAGGGGTGGAGGCTACACCTTC
CDR3: CASSLGRGGGYTF

V: TRBV5-4
D: .
size: .
J: TRBJ2-6
DNA: TGTGCCAGCAGCAAGGAGTCGTGGGGGTTCGGGGCCAACGTCCTGACTTTC
CDR3: CASSKESWGFGANVLTF

V: TRBV7-6
D: TRBD2
size: .
J: TRBJ2-1
DNA: TGTGCCAGCAGCTTATTCGGCGGGGGCTACAATGAGCAGTTCTTC
CDR3: CASSLFGGGYNEQFF

V: TRBV6-5
D: TRBD2
size: .
J: TRBJ2-7
DNA: TGTGCCAGCAGTTACTCGCCTAGCGGGAGTAGGGAGCAGTACTTC
CDR3: CASSYSPSGSREQYF

V: TRBV28
D: .
size: .
J: TRBJ2-1
DNA: TGTGCCAGCAGTTTAGACGGGGCGCCCTACAATGAGCAGTTCTTC
CDR3: CASSLDGAPYNEQFF

V: TRBV5-4
D: .
size: .
J: TRBJ1-1
DNA: TGTGCCAGCAGGGTTGGTAGCTGGAGTATGGACACTGAAGCTTTCTTT
CDR3: CASRVGSWSMDTEAFF

V: TRBV5-1
D: .
size: .
J: TRBJ2-5
DNA: TGCGCCAGCAAGGGGAGTCGGGGGTACCAAGAGACCCAGTACTTC
CDR3: CASKGSRGYQETQYF

V: TRBV25-1
D: TRBD2
size: .
J: TRBJ2-5
DNA: TGTGCCAGCAGAAAACCGGGACTACGTCAGGAGACCCAGTACTTC
CDR3: CASRKPGLRQETQYF

V: TRBV4-3
D: .
size: .
J: TRBJ2-2
DNA: TGCGCCAGCAGCCAAGGGTGGCAGACGAACACCGGGGAGCTGTTTTTT
CDR3: CASSQGWQTNTGELFF

V: TRBV7-8
D: .
size: once
J: TRBJ1-5
DNA: TGTGCCAGCAGCTTTTTCCGGGACCCTGGCAATCAGCCCCAGCATTTT
CDR3: CASSFFRDPGNQPQHF

V: TRBV2
D: .
size: .
J: TRBJ2-3
DNA: TGTGCCAGCAGTCAGTACACAGATACGCAGTATTTT
CDR3: CASSQYTDTQYF

V: TRBV2
D: .
size: .
J: TRBJ2-3
DNA: TGTGCCAGCGCCAAAGAAGCTAGCGCAGATACGCAGTATTTT
CDR3: CASAKEASADTQYF

V: TRBV28
D: .
size: .
J: TRBJ1-1
DNA: TGTGCCAGCAGTTTCAGAAACACTGAAGCTTTCTTT
CDR3: CASSFRNTEAFF

V: TRBV27
D: .
size: few
J: TRBJ2-2
DNA: TGTGCCAGCAGTTTCAGGCTGGGACTCCCCGAGCTGTTTTTT
CDR3: CASSFRLGLPELFF

V: TRBV7-2
D: .
size: .
J: TRBJ2-7
DNA: TGTGCCAGCAGCCTACAGGGGCCCGGGGGGGAGCAGTACTTC
CDR3: CASSLQGPGGEQYF

V: TRBV11-2
D: .
size: .
J: TRBJ2-5
DNA: TGTGCCAGCAGCCGGGCCGGGGGCTTACAAGAGACCCAGTACTTC
CDR3: CASSRAGGLQETQYF

V: TRBV3-1/TRBV3-2
D: .
size: .
J: TRBJ1-1
DNA: TGTGCCAGCAGCCTCAGTGGGGGAAACACTGAAGCTTTCTTT
CDR3: CASSLSGGNTEAFF

V: TRBV4-1
D: TRBD2
size: .
J: TRBJ2-5
DNA: TGCGCCACCAGCCGGCTGGGACTAGCGGGAGGGCCATTTCCCGAAGAGACCCAGTACTTC
CDR3: CATSRLGLAGGPFPEETQYF

V: TRBV10-1
D: .
size: .
J: TRBJ2-3
DNA: TGCGCCAGCAGTTCGCAGGCCACAGATACGCAGTATTTT
CDR3: CASSSQATDTQYF

V: TRBV7-6
D: .
size: once
J: TRBJ1-4
DNA: TGTGCCAGCACCCAAGGGGCGGGGAAAAATGAAAAACTGTTTTTT
CDR3: CASTQGAGKNEKLFF

V: TRBV5-6
D: .
size: .
J: TRBJ1-6
DNA: TGTGCCAGCAGCTTGCAGGGCAGCTCCTATAATTCACCCCTCCACTTT
CDR3: CASSLQGSSYNSPLHF

V: TRBV27
D: TRBD2
size: .
J: TRBJ2-7
DNA: TGTGCCAGCAGTTCCTATCTACTAGCGGGACGCCGCTCCTACGAGCAGTACTTC
CDR3: CASSSYLLAGRRSYEQYF

V: TRBV5-1
D: .
size: few
J: TRBJ2-7
DNA: TGCGCCAGCAGCTGGGACGGCAGACTTATTGGCGAGCAGTACTTC
CDR3: CASSWDGRLIGEQYF

V: TRBV12-5
D: .
size: .
J: TRBJ1-1
DNA: TGTGCTAGTGGTTTGGACAAGACAGGATTGGCTGAAGCTTTCTTT
CDR3: CASGLDKTGLAEAFF

V: TRBV3-1/TRBV3-2
D: .
size: .
J: TRBJ2-5
DNA: TGTGCCAGCAGCCAAGAGATGGAGACCCAGTACTTC
CDR3: CASSQEMETQYF

V: TRBV6-5
D: .
size: once
J: TRBJ2-7
DNA: TGTGCCAGCAGTTACTCATACAGTTCCTACGAGCAGTACTTC
CDR3: CASSYSYSSYEQYF

V: TRBV10-1
D: .
size: .
J: TRBJ2-7
DNA: TGCGCCATCCCGGGGGCCTACGAGCAGTACTTC
CDR3: CAIPGAYEQYF

V: TRBV2
D: .
size: .
J: TRBJ1-6
DNA: TGTGCCAGCAGTGAAGCGGTAGGATCACCCCTCCACTTT
CDR3: CASSEAVGSPLHF

V: TRBV5-4
D: .
size: .
J: TRBJ2-3
DNA: TGTGCCAGCAGCTTGGAGGCAGCGGGCACAGATACGCAGTATTTT
CDR3: CASSLEAAGTDTQYF

V: TRBV7-6
D: TRBD1
size: .
J: TRBJ2-2
DNA: TGTGCCAGCAGCCGGGGCCCTTCACGGACAGGCCGGAACACCGGGGAGCTGTTTTTT
CDR3: CASSRGPSRTGRNTGELFF

V: TRBV12-3/TRBV12-4
D: .
size: .
J: TRBJ2-7
DNA: TGTGCCAGCAGTACATATGCCGAGGACGAGCAGTACTTC
CDR3: CASSTYAEDEQYF

V: TRBV27
D: TRBD1
size: .
J: TRBJ1-2
DNA: TGTGCCAGCAGTAATCAGGGGGGCTATGGCTACACCTTC
CDR3: CASSNQGGYGYTF

V: TRBV7-9
D: TRBD1
size: once
J: TRBJ2-3
DNA: TGTGCCAGCAGCTTTCGACAGGGGGCAGATACGCAGTATTTT
CDR3: CASSFRQGADTQYF

V: TRBV7-2
D: TRBD2
size: .
J: TRBJ2-7
DNA: TGTGCCAGCAGCCCCAAATCTCAAGCGGGAGGGCCTCTGAACGAGCAGTACTTC
CDR3: CASSPKSQAGGPLNEQYF

V: TRBV6-1
D: .
size: .
J: TRBJ1-5
DNA: TGTGCCAGCAGTGAAGTTGCGTCCCAGCATTTT
CDR3: CASSEVASQHF

V: TRBV27
D: TRBD1
size: .
J: TRBJ1-1
DNA: TGTGCCAGCAGGGGGGACAGGGAGGGAGCTTTCTTT
CDR3: CASRGDREGAFF

V: TRBV11-2
D: .
size: .
J: TRBJ1-5
DNA: TGTGCCAGCAGCTCCGATACCGCTCAGCCCCAGCATTTT
CDR3: CASSSDTAQPQHF

V: TRBV2
D: .
size: .
J: TRBJ1-1
DNA: TGTGCCAGCTCTTCGGACACCATGAACACTGAAGCTTTCTTT
CDR3: CASSSDTMNTEAFF

V: TRBV19
D: TRBD2
size: .
J: TRBJ2-1
DNA: TGTGCCAGTAGTATTTCGACTAGCGGGAGGGTGTGGGTTGCCTACAATGAGCAGTTCTTC
CDR3: CASSISTSGRVWVAYNEQFF

V: TRBV10-1
D: TRBD2
size: .
J: TRBJ2-1
DNA: TGCGCCAGCAGTGAGTCTAGCGGGGGGGCGAATGAGCAGTTCTTC
CDR3: CASSESSGGANEQFF

V: TRBV5-1
D: .
size: .
J: TRBJ2-6
DNA: TGCGCCAGCAACGGAGGCAGCCTGATGTCAGTTGGGGCCAACGTCCTGACTTTC
CDR3: CASNGGSLMSVGANVLTF

V: TRBV19
D: TRBD1
size: .
J: TRBJ1-3
DNA: TGTGCCAGTAGGGTGACAGGGAGCTCTGGAAACACCATATATTTT
CDR3: CASRVTGSSGNTIYF